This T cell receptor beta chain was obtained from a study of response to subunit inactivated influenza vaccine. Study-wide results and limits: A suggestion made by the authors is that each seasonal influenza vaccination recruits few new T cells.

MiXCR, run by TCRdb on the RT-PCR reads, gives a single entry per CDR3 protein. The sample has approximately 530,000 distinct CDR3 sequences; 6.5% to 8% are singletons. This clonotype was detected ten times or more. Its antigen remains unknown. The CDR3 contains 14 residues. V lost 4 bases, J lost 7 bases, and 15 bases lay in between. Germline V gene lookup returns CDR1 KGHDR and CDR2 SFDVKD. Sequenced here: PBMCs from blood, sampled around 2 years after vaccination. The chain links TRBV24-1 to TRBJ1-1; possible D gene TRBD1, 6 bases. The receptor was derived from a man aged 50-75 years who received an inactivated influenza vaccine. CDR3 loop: CATSEHGGGGEAFF. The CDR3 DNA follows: TGTGCCACCAGTGAGCATGGAGGGGGAGGTGAAGCTTTCTTT.